Shown below are 15 T cell receptor beta chains from a single sample sequenced in a study of shared clonotypes between healthy human individuals. This table comes from immunoSEQ multiplex PCR, and its TCRdb copy is limited to in-frame clones, with some not included. The profile covers hundreds of thousands of clones, with under 80% appearing a single time and over 1.5% taken by the ten largest. Sequencing used memory CD4+ T cells sorted from blood. Subset: CD45RA-negative fraction. Receptor source: a woman aged 25-40 years in good health.

Of note for this clone: A far larger clone is off by one base, so a read error is likely. In the same sample, other DNA sequences code for this CDR3. This chain links TRBV30 with TRBJ2-1, with TRBD2 matching 7 bases. Germline V gene data show CDR1 as GTSNPN and CDR2 as SVGIG (reference sequence). J gave up 0 bases and V 1 base, and 9 bases lay outside the gene matches. CDR3 length: 17 amino acids. The CDR3 is CAWSGLAAKSSYNEQFF. In DNA, the CDR3 is TGTGCCTGGAGTGGCCTAGCGGCAAAAAGCTCCTACAATGAGCAGTTCTTC.

J is TRBJ2-3 and V is TRBV6-5, with no clear D. The V end lost 6 bases, the J end lost 0 bases, and 7 bases lay between the germline ends. The V gene's germline CDR1 is MNHEY and CDR2 SVGAGI. CDR3 size: 13 residues. CDR3 nucleotide sequence: TGTGCCAGCAGGTCCCGGAGCACAGATACGCAGTATTTT. This translates into CASRSRSTDTQYF.

The chain is built from TRBV11-2 and TRBJ2-5; D gene unclear. The germline V gene has CDR1 SGHAT and CDR2 FQNNGV. V was cut by 4 bases and J by 1 base, with 7 bases left in between. This CDR3 comprises 13 residues. The CDR3 loop is CASSSGPQETQYF. As DNA, the CDR3 is TGTGCCAGCAGCTCCGGCCCCCAAGAGACCCAGTACTTC.

The CDR3: CASSPGTFLGGAEQYF. CDR3 DNA sequence: TGCGCCAGCAGCCCCGGGACTTTCCTAGGGGGGGCCGAGCAGTACTTC. The chain couples TRBV5-1 to TRBJ2-7; D possibly corresponds to TRBD2 (7 bases). This CDR3 is built from 16 residues. The ends were cut back, 4 bases at V and 6 bases at J, with 23 bases in the middle. CDR1 SGHRS and CDR2 YFSETQ come from the germline V gene.

This clone was seen just once. CDR3 nucleotides: TGTGCCAGTAGGACGACTAGAATAGGGGGCGAGCAGTACTTC. Protein sequence: CASRTTRIGGEQYF. The rearrangement uses TRBV19 and TRBJ2-7, with D perhaps assigned TRBD1 or TRBD2 (6 bases each). V lost 6 bases, J lost 6 bases, and 18 bases lay in between. The CDR3 has 14 amino acids. Germline lookup yields CDR1 LNHDA and CDR2 SQIVND (reference sequence).

Ten or more counts support this clone. The V gene is TRBV5-1, the J gene TRBJ2-7, with TRBD2 as a possible D gene (5 bases). V was trimmed by 0 bases and J by 4 bases, leaving 8 bases between them. The CDR3 runs to 13 residues. Germline CDR1 and CDR2: SGHRS and YFSETQ. This CDR3 reads CASSLEREYEQYF. In DNA form, the CDR3 reads TGCGCCAGCAGCTTGGAGAGGGAGTACGAGCAGTACTTC.

The chain is built from TRBV19 and TRBJ2-1; no reliable D call. Trimming left V 4 bases short and J 7 bases short, with 8 bases between. Germline values: CDR1 LNHDA, CDR2 SQIVND (reference sequence). This CDR3 region has 12 residues. The CDR3 DNA reads as TGTGCCAGTAGTACTGGTCATAATGAGCAGTTCTTC. Its translation is CASSTGHNEQFF.

The genes are TRBV11-2 and TRBJ1-1; no clear D. The germline V and J ends were trimmed by 5 bases and 0 bases, with 19 bases remaining between them. The CDR3 is 17 amino acids. Looked up from germline, CDR1 is SGHAT and CDR2 is FQNNGV. The CDR3 nucleotides are TGTGCCAGCAGCCTAAGGCTGACCAGGCGGGTGAACACTGAAGCTTTCTTT. It translates to CASSLRLTRRVNTEAFF.

Points on this clone: The sample carries other DNA sequences with the same CDR3. The rearrangement links TRBV5-1 to TRBJ2-2; 7 nucleotides align to TRBD2. The V segment lost 2 bases and the J segment 3 bases; nucleotides outside the gene matches: 1. From germline, CDR1 is SGHRS and CDR2 YFSETQ. There are 14 residues in the CDR3. The CDR3 sequence is CASSLAGHTGELFF. The CDR3 DNA sequence: TGCGCCAGCAGCTTAGCGGGGCACACCGGGGAGCTGTTTTTT.

V and J are TRBV7-2 and TRBJ1-1; no firm D call. Trimming stripped 0 bases from V and 7 bases from J, with 9 bases between. The CDR3 has 13 residues. Looked up from germline, CDR1 is SGHTA and CDR2 is FQGNSA. This CDR3 reads CASSLAPRSEAFF. DNA of the CDR3: TGTGCCAGCAGCTTAGCCCCTCGGAGTGAAGCTTTCTTT. The variable domain in full, completed from reference TRBV7-2 and TRBJ1-1, reads GAGVSQSPSNKVTEKGKDVELRCDPISGHTALYWYRQSLGQGLEFLIYFQGNSAPDKSGLPSDRFSAERTGGSVSTLTIQRTQQEDSAVYLCASSLAPRSEAFFGQGTRLTVV.

The rearrangement uses TRBV27 and TRBJ2-1; D gene unclear. Per germline, CDR1 MNHEY and CDR2 SMNVEV (reference sequence). This CDR3 comprises 13 residues. Trimming cost V 5 bases and J 3 bases, with 8 bases left between them. CDR3 coding DNA: TGTGCCAGCAGTAGTCATAACTACAATGAGCAGTTCTTC. This codes for CASSSHNYNEQFF.

This clone was seen at least ten times. The J gene is TRBJ2-7, the V gene TRBV5-6; D may be TRBD2 (5 bases). The CDR3 spans 16 residues. V lost 5 bases and J lost 0, with 18 bases in between. The germline CDR1 and CDR2 sequences are SGHDT and YYEEEE. CDR3 loop: CASSNLGSGVSYEQYF. CDR3 sequence (DNA): TGTGCCAGCAGTAACCTAGGATCCGGGGTCTCCTACGAGCAGTACTTC.

J is TRBJ2-3 and V is TRBV29-1; D unclear. The length of the CDR3 is 12 residues. V was pared by 5 bases and J by 4 bases, with 10 bases between. Germline V gene data show CDR1 as SQVTM and CDR2 as ANQGSEA. The CDR3 reads CSVRWVADTQYF. CDR3 DNA: TGCAGCGTTAGGTGGGTGGCAGATACGCAGTATTTT.

This CDR3 is CASSSNDRGTYEQYF. The CDR3 DNA reads TGTGCCAGCAGCTCAAATGACAGGGGGACCTACGAGCAGTACTTC. The rearrangement links TRBV5-4 to TRBJ2-7, with 9 bases matching TRBD1. The CDR3 covers 15 residues. Losses at the gene ends were 3 bases for V and 2 bases for J; bases not matched to a gene: 6. CDR1 SGHNT and CDR2 YYREEE come from the germline V gene (reference sequence).

This chain connects TRBV5-1 to TRBJ2-2; weak D call: TRBD2 (6 bases). Per the germline V gene, CDR1 is SGHRS and CDR2 is YFSETQ. Trimming removed 0 bases at V and 7 bases at J, with 10 bases between. This CDR3 comprises 14 residues. The CDR3 loop is CASSLGLDIGELFF. CDR3 bases: TGCGCCAGCAGCTTGGGACTAGATATCGGGGAGCTGTTTTTT.